The rows below give T cell receptor beta chains drawn from one sample of a study of blood T cell repertoires in COVID-19. Repertoires were generated with immunoSEQ multiplex PCR, while TCRdb's copy carries only in-frame clones and drops some. The table shows under 200,000 clones, with almost 85% occurring only once. Sequenced material: peripheral blood. These receptors all come from a man between 40 and 49 years old who had recovered from COVID-19. Both conserved end residues are part of each CDR3. The D gene is left open where the match is weak. Expanded clones are given a class, and other clones once, few, many or no size at all.

J: TRBJ2-3; size: NA; V: TRBV18; D: NA; length: 15; CDR3: CASSPGQKSTDTQYF; DNA: TGTGCCAGCTCACCGGGACAAAAGAGCACAGATACGCAGTATTTT
J: TRBJ1-1; size: NA; V: TRBV11-3; D: TRBD1; length: 19; CDR3: CASSRRSGTGGRVNTEAFF; DNA: TGTGCCAGCAGCCGAAGGTCCGGGACAGGGGGCAGGGTGAACACTGAAGCTTTCTTT
J: TRBJ2-7; size: NA; V: TRBV19; D: NA; length: 16; CDR3: CASSTPSGGIVREQYF; DNA: TGTGCCAGTAGTACCCCTTCGGGCGGGATAGTTAGGGAGCAGTACTTC
J: TRBJ2-5; size: NA; V: TRBV24-1; D: TRBD1; length: 14; CDR3: CATSDRGQLETQYF; DNA: TGTGCCACCAGTGACCGGGGACAGCTAGAGACCCAGTACTTC
J: TRBJ1-2; size: NA; V: TRBV4-3; D: NA; length: 13; CDR3: CASSQSGFNGYTF; DNA: TGCGCCAGCAGCCAATCGGGGTTCAACGGCTACACCTTC
J: TRBJ2-5; size: NA; V: TRBV5-1; D: NA; length: 15; CDR3: CASSGRQISGGTQYF; DNA: TGCGCCAGCAGCGGCAGACAAATCTCCGGGGGGACCCAGTACTTC
J: TRBJ1-1; size: NA; V: TRBV28; D: TRBD1; length: 16; CDR3: CASSLAPSDRANLAFF; DNA: TGTGCCAGCAGTTTAGCCCCCTCGGACAGGGCCAACTTAGCTTTCTTT
J: TRBJ2-2; size: few; V: TRBV5-1; D: TRBD2; length: 16; CDR3: CASRPTSGSYAGELFF; DNA: TGCGCCAGCAGGCCTACTAGCGGGAGTTATGCCGGGGAGCTGTTTTTT
J: TRBJ1-2; size: NA; V: TRBV19; D: TRBD1; length: 16; CDR3: CASSSRAGQASYGYTF; DNA: TGTGCCAGTAGTTCCCGAGCGGGACAGGCCTCATATGGCTACACCTTC
J: TRBJ1-2; size: NA; V: TRBV9; D: TRBD1; length: 13; CDR3: CASSAGQGRGYTF; DNA: TGTGCCAGCAGCGCGGGACAGGGTCGGGGCTACACCTTC
J: TRBJ1-4; size: NA; V: TRBV5-4; D: NA; length: 14; CDR3: CASRSDRINEKLFF; DNA: TGTGCCAGCAGATCGGACAGAATTAATGAAAAACTGTTTTTT
J: TRBJ1-2; size: NA; V: TRBV27; D: TRBD1; length: 13; CDR3: CASSQGAQDGYTF; DNA: TGTGCCAGCAGTCAGGGGGCGCAAGATGGCTACACCTTC
J: TRBJ2-5; size: NA; V: TRBV6-6; D: NA; length: 11; CDR3: CASSYSLAQYF; DNA: TGTGCCAGCAGTTACTCTTTAGCCCAGTACTTC
J: TRBJ2-2; size: NA; V: TRBV5-1; D: NA; length: 14; CDR3: CASSLAGNTGELFF; DNA: TGCGCCAGCAGCTTGGCCGGGAACACCGGGGAGCTGTTTTTT
J: TRBJ2-1; size: once; V: TRBV4-1; D: TRBD2; length: 13; CDR3: CASTGGSYNEQFF; DNA: TGCGCCAGCACTGGCGGGAGCTACAATGAGCAGTTCTTC
J: TRBJ1-6; size: once; V: TRBV4-3; D: NA; length: 15; CDR3: CASSQGTNYNSPLHF; DNA: TGCGCCAGCAGCCAAGGCACTAACTATAATTCACCCCTCCACTTT
J: TRBJ2-3; size: NA; V: TRBV4-2; D: TRBD2; length: 17; CDR3: CASSQDFKRGSTDTQYF; DNA: TGTGCCAGCAGCCAAGATTTTAAGCGGGGGAGCACAGATACGCAGTATTTT
J: TRBJ2-1; size: NA; V: TRBV3-1/TRBV3-2; D: NA; length: 14; CDR3: CASSQGPLGDEQFF; DNA: TGTGCCAGCAGCCAAGGGCCGTTGGGCGATGAGCAGTTCTTC
J: TRBJ2-5; size: NA; V: TRBV9; D: TRBD1; length: 15; CDR3: CASSWQGQIKETQYF; DNA: TGTGCCAGCAGCTGGCAGGGACAGATCAAAGAGACCCAGTACTTC
J: TRBJ2-3; size: NA; V: TRBV19; D: NA; length: 16; CDR3: CASSQNRTDGTDTQYF; DNA: TGTGCCAGTAGTCAAAATCGGACAGATGGCACAGATACGCAGTATTTT
J: TRBJ1-6; size: NA; V: TRBV9; D: NA; length: 14; CDR3: CASTTGTTGSPLHF; DNA: TGTGCCAGCACTACCGGGACAACGGGCTCACCCCTCCACTTT
J: TRBJ2-4; size: once; V: TRBV20-1; D: NA; length: 15; CDR3: CSASTGSLGKNIQYF; DNA: TGCAGTGCTAGTACAGGTTCTTTAGGCAAAAACATTCAGTACTTC
J: TRBJ2-2; size: NA; V: TRBV5-1; D: TRBD1; length: 17; CDR3: CASTPGALTGAAGELFF; DNA: TGCGCCAGCACCCCAGGGGCACTCACAGGGGCCGCCGGGGAGCTGTTTTTT